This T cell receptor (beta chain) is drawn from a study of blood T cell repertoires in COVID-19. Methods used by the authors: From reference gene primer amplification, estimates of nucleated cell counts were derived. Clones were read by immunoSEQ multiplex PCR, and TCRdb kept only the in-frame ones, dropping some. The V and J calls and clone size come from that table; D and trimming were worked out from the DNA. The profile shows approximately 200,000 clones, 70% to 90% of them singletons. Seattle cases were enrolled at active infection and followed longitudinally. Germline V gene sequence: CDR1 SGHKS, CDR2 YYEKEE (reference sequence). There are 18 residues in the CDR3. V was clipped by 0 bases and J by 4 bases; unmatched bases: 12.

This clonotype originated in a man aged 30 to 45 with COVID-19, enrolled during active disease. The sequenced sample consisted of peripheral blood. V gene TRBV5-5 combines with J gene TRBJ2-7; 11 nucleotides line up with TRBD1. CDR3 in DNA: TGTGCCAGCAGCTTGGTAGGTATGATCGGACAGGGGGCATACGAGCAGTACTTC. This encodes CASSLVGMIGQGAYEQYF.